This T cell receptor beta chain was sequenced in a study of blood T cells in healthy people across ages. On the study more broadly: There was about one barcoded beta molecule captured by template switching per two T cells.

For every donor, a draw yielded around 10 milliliters of peripheral blood. Concerning this clonotype: Its antigen is not identified.

Study results and caveats: Diversity figures based on one million T cells were deemed too low.

CDR3 size: 15 residues. The germline V and J ends were trimmed by 1 base and 4 bases, with 13 bases remaining between them. The V gene's germline CDR1 is DFQATT and CDR2 SNEGSKA (reference sequence). The authors ran a second PCR of roughly 6 to 12 cycles using a sample-barcoded 5' primer and a J-beta primer mix. One entry per CDR3 protein results from TCRdb running MiXCR on the 5' RACE reads. Altogether fewer than 900,000 distinct CDR3 sequences are present, 40% to 45% being singletons, with the ten largest covering under 25%. This chain connects TRBV20-1 to TRBJ2-2; D may be TRBD1 (6 bases). This TCR derives from a woman aged 55-75 years in good health. The sequenced material came from blood. This CDR3 reads CSARVGQPITGELFF. The DNA for the CDR3 is TGCAGTGCTAGAGTAGGACAGCCCATCACCGGGGAGCTGTTTTTT.